This record concerns one TCR beta chain sequence. It lacks a known antigen. Base-call qualities are not available, and no considerably larger clone is one nucleotide away. There are 13 amino acids in the CDR3, from cysteine to phenylalanine inclusive. Left in the record is the CDR3 DNA by itself, 39 bases read in frame from the first base. The germline V gene specifies SGHNT as CDR1 and YENEEA as CDR2. The junction shows trimming of 8 bases on V and 5 bases on J, plus 14 bases between the germline ends. The source of the sample is a study of blood T cell repertoires in COVID-19 (dated by TCRdb to 2018 to 2021). Background on the whole study: Collaborator samples came from the United States, Italy and Spain and covered acute and convalescent phases of COVID-19. The prospective study material was composed of cDNA or gDNA derived from T cells, B-cell-depleted T cells, or PBMCs. Subjects who had been exposed to COVID-19, were actively infected with it, or had recovered from it provided the deeply sampled blood TCRbeta repertoires that made up the dataset. The repertoires were made available in a free public database intended to serve as a resource for research on the immune response to SARS-CoV-2. Samples came from the ongoing ImmuneRACE study (first 160 participants) plus 1,254 subjects from 6 global collaborators. Nearly every sample came with metadata listing a de-identified subject ID, COVID-19 status, age in years and sex. HLA class I and class II types, where available, came from metadata supplied by the sample provider rather than from assay-based typing. Beyond this particular receptor, the publication reports: Clinical and demographic metadata were provided uncurated, with the amount varying by source and participant.

Samples from volunteer blood donors who had recovered from COVID-19 were contributed by a second Seattle source. Whole blood was collected in K2EDTA tubes by collaborating institutions according to the institutions' own protocols. For TCRbeta analysis, collaborator samples were shipped as frozen whole blood, as isolated PBMCs, or as DNA extracted from either sample type. TCRbeta CDR3 regions were amplified from genomic DNA using the immunoSEQ Assay, a bias-controlled multiplex PCR. The authors processed their data as follows. Nucleated cell counts per sample were estimated from amplification of reference gene primers within the assay. Sequence reads were collapsed and filtered to measure the absolute abundance of every unique TCRbeta CDR3 rearrangement. For each sample, productive Simpson clonality was calculated as the square root of Simpson's diversity index across productive rearrangements. Entries here come from immuneACCESS through TCRdb and include only in-frame sequences with V and J called. Some clones fail to appear in such tables; in the studies checked, an unresolved V gene covers under half of the shortfall, and the cause of the remainder is unknown. V and J calls plus clone size are reproduced from that table; the DNA served to infer D and trimming. A total of 250,000 to 350,000 clones appear in this sample, approximately 91% of them only once. Approximately 0.94% of the sample belongs to the ten largest clones.

The sequence was obtained from a woman in her thirties or forties who had recovered from COVID-19. The material sequenced was peripheral blood. The receptor chain draws on TRBV11-3 and TRBJ2-3; the D gene is perhaps TRBD2, from 6 matching bases. The nucleotide sequence is given as TGTGCCAGCTCTCGGGAGTCGAGAGATACGCAGTATTTT. Its translation is CASSRESRDTQYF. Outside the CDR3, residues come from the reference TRBV11-3 and TRBJ2-3 proteins, so the full variable domain is: EAGVVQSPRYKIIEKKQPVAFWCNPISGHNTLYWYLQNLGQGPELLIRYENEEAVDDSQLPKDRFSAERLKGVDSTLKIQPAELGDSAVYLCASSRESRDTQYFGPGTRLTVL.